These 32 T cell receptor beta chains were all obtained from the same sample, sequenced in a study of blood T cells in healthy people across ages. Through a sample-barcoded 5' primer and a J-beta primer mix, a second PCR was run for roughly 6 to 11 cycles. TCRdb re-called the 5' RACE reads with MiXCR, one entry per CDR3 protein. The data show about 1.1 million distinct CDR3 sequences, more than 30% seen once. Sample: blood. These receptors were obtained from a young man in good health.

The V and J genes are TRBV9 and TRBJ2-1; 9 bases line up with TRBD2. CDR1 and CDR2 (germline): SGDLS, YYNGEE. The CDR3 is 14 residues long. The ends lost 7 bases at V and 5 bases at J; junction bases unmatched: 7. The CDR3 sequence is CASATGTSHNEQFF. DNA for the CDR3: TGTGCCAGCGCAACCGGGACTAGCCACAATGAGCAGTTCTTC.

This chain uses TRBV20-1 with TRBJ2-5, with D uncertain. CDR3 length: 13 amino acids. Trimming stripped 1 base from V and 5 bases from J, with 11 bases between. Germline V lookup: CDR1 DFQATT, CDR2 SNEGSKA (reference sequence). CDR3 coding DNA: TGCAGTGCTAGAGGGCAATCAGACGAGACCCAGTACTTC. This gives the protein CSARGQSDETQYF.

This rearrangement joins TRBV6-1 to TRBJ2-3; 9 bases line up with TRBD1. The CDR3 has 14 amino acids. J lost 4 bases, V lost 5 bases, and 4 bases had no gene match. The germline CDR1 and CDR2 sequences are MNHNS and SASEGT. CDR3 DNA: TGTGCCAGCAGTCGGGACAGGGATGCAGATACGCAGTATTTT. Its protein product is CASSRDRDADTQYF.

This clonotype was picked up a small number of times. The rearrangement links TRBV12-3 or TRBV12-4 to TRBJ2-7, with D perhaps being TRBD1 or TRBD2 (5 bases each). V gave up 1 base and J gave up 3 bases, with 10 bases separating them. This CDR3 comprises 14 residues. In DNA, the CDR3 is TGTGCCAGCAGTTTAGAAGGGACGGACTACGAGCAGTACTTC. Its protein product is CASSLEGTDYEQYF.

The table lists this clonotype with a few counts. The rearrangement uses TRBV29-1 and TRBJ2-3; 7 nucleotides align to TRBD2. CDR1 and CDR2 (germline): SQVTM, ANQGSEA. The V gene end was trimmed by 4 bases and the J gene end by 0 bases; junction bases not matched to a gene: 4. The CDR3 length is 14 residues. CDR3 in amino acids: CSVGWEGSTDTQYF. The CDR3 DNA reads TGCAGCGTTGGGTGGGAGGGAAGCACAGATACGCAGTATTTT.

Of note for this clonotype: Mismatch with germline at one junction end may stem from a read error. V usage is TRBV4-1 and J usage is TRBJ2-1, with D possibly being TRBD1 (6 bases). In germline, CDR1 is MGHRA, CDR2 YSYEKL. This CDR3 has 16 residues. The CDR3: CASSQEYGMWDNERFF. The CDR3 DNA sequence: TGCGCCAGCAGCCAAGAATACGGGATGTGGGACAATGAGCGGTTCTTC.

This clonotype was recorded once. This chain connects TRBV10-3 to TRBJ2-2, with 7 positions matching TRBD1. CDR3 length: 16 amino acids. The V gene's germline CDR1 is ENHRY and CDR2 SYGVKD. The trim removed 6 bases at V and 0 bases at J, leaving 7 bases unmatched. DNA for the CDR3: TGTGCCATCAGGCGCGGACAGGAAACGAACACCGGGGAGCTGTTTTTT. Translated, it gives CAIRRGQETNTGELFF.

CDR3 residues: CASSQFPTEYNEQFF. The CDR3 nucleotides are TGTGCCAGCAGCCAATTTCCGACTGAGTACAATGAGCAGTTCTTC. The chain links TRBV3-1 to TRBJ2-1; D gene ambiguous. CDR1 is LGHDT and CDR2 is YNNKEL in the germline V gene (reference sequence). This CDR3 contains 15 residues. Trimming took 2 bases from V and 4 from J, leaving 12 bases between them.

This clonotype was seen more than once but under ten times. The chain carries TRBV20-1 and TRBJ1-4, with 7 bases identical to TRBD1. CDR1 is DFQATT and CDR2 is SNEGSKA in the germline V gene (reference sequence). There are 13 residues in the CDR3. V shed 6 bases and J 5 bases; nucleotides not matched to a gene: 6. CDR3 coding DNA: TGCAGTGCCCCCGGACAGGTGAATGAAAAACTGTTTTTT. Amino acid sequence: CSAPGQVNEKLFF.

Points on this clonotype: With a much larger clone just one base away, this may be a read error. V and J are TRBV28 and TRBJ1-2, with 7 bases matching TRBD1. From germline, CDR1 is MDHEN and CDR2 SYDVKM. The CDR3 extends over 16 amino acids. The CDR3 region is CASSLLSGGGNYVYTF. The CDR3 region has the DNA TGTGCCAGCAGTTTACTTTCGGGAGGGGGCAACTATGTCTACACCTTC.

The genes are TRBV7-9 and TRBJ1-3; D remains ambiguous. V lost 1 base and J 3 bases, leaving 7 bases between the germline ends. CDR1 SEHNR and CDR2 FQNEAQ come from the germline V gene (reference sequence). The length of the CDR3 is 14 residues. The DNA for the CDR3 is TGTGCCAGCAGCTTAGACGGGGATGGAAACACCATATATTTT. Translated: CASSLDGDGNTIYF.

The chain uses TRBV4-2 and TRBJ1-5, with 10 positions matching TRBD1. V gave up 0 bases and J gave up 1 base; unmatched junction bases: 12. The germline V gene encodes CDR1 LGHNA and CDR2 YNFKEQ. The CDR3 is made up of 20 amino acids. CDR3 bases: TGTGCCAGCAGCCAAGATCTGACTTGGGACAGGGGCTTCAGCAATCAGCCCCAGCATTTT. It specifies CASSQDLTWDRGFSNQPQHF.

The CDR3 DNA is TGTGCCAGCAGCCCCTGGGTTTGGGGGGCTAGCACAGATACGCAGTATTTT. Its protein is CASSPWVWGASTDTQYF. The chain uses TRBV7-2 and TRBJ2-3; TRBD1 or TRBD2 may be the D gene (6 bases each). This CDR3 comprises 17 residues. Germline V lookup: CDR1 SGHTA, CDR2 FQGNSA. The ends were cut back, 5 bases at V and 0 bases at J, with 18 bases in the middle.

There are a few counts of this clonotype. V gene TRBV30 combines with J gene TRBJ2-1, with 11 bases that match TRBD2. This CDR3 is 15 amino acids long. Germline CDR1 reads GTSNPN; CDR2 reads SVGIG (reference sequence). The V and J ends lost 5 bases and 7 bases, in that order; junction bases with no gene match: 10. The CDR3 bases are TGTGCCTGGTCGACTAGCGGGGCCCACTGGAATGAGCAGTTCTTC. Translating it yields CAWSTSGAHWNEQFF.

This clonotype was detected once. V and J are TRBV12-3 or TRBV12-4 and TRBJ1-5, with 7 bases matching TRBD1. The V and J ends lost 7 bases and 0 bases, in that order; junction bases with no gene match: 15. The CDR3 is 18 residues long. The CDR3 sequence: CASTSAGGADYSNQPQHF. The CDR3 coding sequence is TGTGCCAGCACCTCGGCAGGGGGTGCCGATTATAGCAATCAGCCCCAGCATTTT.

The chain recombines TRBV6-5 with TRBJ2-5; the D gene is possibly TRBD2 (6 bases). The CDR3 is 15 residues long. Germline CDR1 is MNHEY and CDR2 is SVGAGI. Trimming cost V 6 bases and J 11 bases, with 25 bases left between them. The CDR3 reads CASRRGRLSYNEQYF. DNA for the CDR3: TGTGCCAGCAGGCGGGGACGGCTTTCCTACAATGAGCAGTACTTC.

The chain employs TRBV20-1 and TRBJ2-5, with D possibly matching TRBD1 (6 bases). Trimming cost V 1 base and J 7 bases, with 19 bases left between them. The CDR3 is 15 amino acids. Per germline, CDR1 DFQATT and CDR2 SNEGSKA (reference sequence). CDR3 in amino acids: CSARVTGQALGTQYF. Written as DNA, the CDR3 is TGCAGTGCTAGAGTAACAGGGCAGGCTTTGGGGACCCAGTACTTC.

The chain couples TRBV11-2 to TRBJ2-2; D remains unclear. Germline values: CDR1 SGHAT, CDR2 FQNNGV. The CDR3 is 16 residues long. V was pared by 0 bases and J by 3 bases, with 11 bases between. This CDR3 is CASSLDLQADTGELFF. In nucleotides, the CDR3 is TGTGCCAGCAGCTTAGATCTGCAGGCAGACACCGGGGAGCTGTTTTTT.

Concerning this clonotype: At one boundary the junction diverges from the germline segment, which might be a read error. This chain uses TRBV12-3 or TRBV12-4 with TRBJ1-1; unclear D gene. This CDR3 is 14 amino acids long. CDR3 coding DNA: TGTGCCAGCAGCCCGGGCGACTCGAACACTGAAGCTTCCTTT. This translates into CASSPGDSNTEASF.

This clonotype was counted between two and nine times. The rearrangement links TRBV15 to TRBJ1-2; D not resolved. With 0 bases removed from V and 2 bases from J, the gap between germline ends came to 13 bases. CDR3 length equals 16 residues. In germline, CDR1 is LNHNV, CDR2 YYDKDF (reference sequence). CDR3 sequence reads: CATSRDMVAVNYGYTF. DNA for the CDR3: TGTGCCACCAGCAGAGATATGGTGGCTGTAAACTATGGCTACACCTTC.

This clonotype was recorded only once. The chain recombines TRBV12-3 or TRBV12-4 with TRBJ2-1; a possible D gene is TRBD1 (6 bases). There are 15 residues in the CDR3. V was cut by 5 bases and J by 0 bases, with 11 bases left in between. The CDR3 nucleotides are TGTGCCAGCAGTGGGGAACAGGGCTCCTACAATGAGCAGTTCTTC. Protein product: CASSGEQGSYNEQFF.

Only a few counts were recorded for this clonotype. The chain links TRBV27 to TRBJ2-4; D gene ambiguous. The J call is uncertain, as TRBJ2-7 better fits the DNA end. The length of the CDR3 is 13 residues. CDR1 and CDR2 from the germline V gene are MNHEY and SMNVEV (reference sequence). CDR3 region: CASSVGSLYEQYF. The CDR3 DNA sequence: TGTGCCAGCAGTGTAGGTAGTCTTTACGAGCAGTACTTC.

The chain is built from TRBV2 and TRBJ2-1; maybe TRBD1 (6 bases). The DNA end lines up better with TRBJ2-7; the J call may be wrong. Germline V gives CDR1 SNHLY, CDR2 FYNNEI. The CDR3 totals 13 residues. CDR3 in DNA: TGTGCCAGCAGTGAGGGGGCGGAACTAGAGCAGTACTTC. Protein: CASSEGAELEQYF.

This clonotype was counted ten times or more. This rearrangement joins TRBV27 to TRBJ1-2; maybe TRBD1 (6 bases). V lost 5 bases, J lost 4 bases, and 11 bases lay in between. The CDR3 is made up of 13 amino acids. CDR1 is MNHEY, CDR2 SMNVEV, per germline (reference sequence). This CDR3 reads CASSRQEGYGYTF. CDR3 nucleotide sequence: TGTGCCAGCAGTAGACAGGAAGGCTATGGCTACACCTTC.

The chain links TRBV12-5 to TRBJ2-1, with 10 bases identical to TRBD2. Looked up from germline, CDR1 is LGHNT and CDR2 is FRNRAP. This CDR3 spans 18 amino acids. Trimming cost V 6 bases and J 7 bases; bases outside gene matches: 18. As DNA, the CDR3 is TGTGCTAGTGGACGAGGCCCTAGCGGGGGCCCCTATCTTAATGAGCAGTTCTTC. Its translation is CASGRGPSGGPYLNEQFF.

V is TRBV4-3 and J is TRBJ1-4; D may be TRBD1 (5 bases). V gave up 1 base and J gave up 2 bases, with 17 bases separating them. This CDR3 is built from 18 residues. Germline V lookup: CDR1 LGHNA, CDR2 YSLEER. CDR3 nucleotides: TGCGCCAGCAGCCAAGGCCGGGGGGTCGACCCGACTAATGAAAAACTGTTTTTT. It specifies CASSQGRGVDPTNEKLFF.

Of note for this clonotype: Mismatch with germline at one junction end may stem from a read error. The rearrangement joins TRBV20-1 to TRBJ1-5; possible D gene TRBD1, 6 bases. CDR1 is DFQATT and CDR2 is SNEGSKA in the germline V gene (reference sequence). The CDR3 consists of 13 residues. CDR3 in amino acids: CGASSRGGQPQHF. The CDR3 DNA reads as TGCGGTGCTAGTAGCAGGGGAGGCCAGCCCCAGCATTTT.

The chain recombines TRBV5-1 with TRBJ2-5, with a tentative D call TRBD2 (6 bases). The CDR3 runs to 17 residues. Germline V gives CDR1 SGHRS, CDR2 YFSETQ. V dropped 2 bases and J dropped 5 bases, with 22 bases sitting between them. The CDR3 coding sequence is TGCGCCAGCAGCTTCGGGAGACACACCCGTTCTGGGGAGACCCAGTACTTC. Translating it yields CASSFGRHTRSGETQYF.

This rearrangement joins TRBV14 to TRBJ1-6; a weak D match, TRBD1 (5 bases). CDR1 and CDR2 from the germline V gene are SGHDN and FVKESK. This CDR3 comprises 14 residues. The V end was cut by 2 bases, the J end by 5 bases, with 7 bases between. The CDR3 protein is CASSQFRDNSPLHF. CDR3 nucleotide sequence: TGTGCCAGCAGCCAATTCAGGGATAATTCACCCCTCCACTTT.

The chain employs TRBV5-1 and TRBJ1-3; D gene unclear. There are 14 residues in the CDR3. V dropped 5 bases and J dropped 2 bases, with 11 bases sitting between them. Germline values: CDR1 SGHRS, CDR2 YFSETQ. CDR3 sequence reads: CASRPLVAGNTIYF. The CDR3, as DNA: TGCGCCAGCAGGCCTCTAGTGGCTGGAAACACCATATATTTT.

The gene calls are TRBV20-1 and TRBJ2-3; D gene uncertain. Germline V CDR1 and CDR2: DFQATT, SNEGSKA (reference sequence). The CDR3 covers 15 residues. The V and J ends lost 1 base and 1 base respectively, with 12 bases between them. CDR3 protein: CSARGSIGGTDTQYF. The CDR3 coding sequence is TGCAGTGCTAGAGGCTCAATAGGAGGCACAGATACGCAGTATTTT.

The genes are TRBV14 and TRBJ2-1; 9 nucleotides agree with TRBD2. Per germline, CDR1 SGHDN and CDR2 FVKESK. V shed 1 base, J shed 4 bases, and the junction held 11 bases outside the gene matches. The CDR3 totals 18 residues. The CDR3 DNA follows: TGTGCCAGCAGCCAAGTATTAACTAGCGGGTTCAATTACAATGAGCAGTTCTTC. Translated: CASSQVLTSGFNYNEQFF.